This TCR beta chain was sequenced during a study of regulatory T cells in long-lasting Graves disease. Study overall: Newly diagnosed Graves' patients had under 3 months of antithyroid drugs. The study, taken as a whole, reports: TRBV28 was favored in persistent disease, as were TRBJ1-2 and TRBJ2-5.

This clonotype was seen at least ten times. Its antigen is still unknown. TCR beta libraries were built with iRepertoire HTBI primers and Arm-PCR of CDR3 regions. TCRdb itself ran the multiplex PCR reads through MiXCR, one entry per CDR3 protein. The sample lists hundreds of thousands of distinct CDR3 sequences, 15% occurring once. The sample's time point: newly diagnosed GD, antithyroid drugs for less than 3 months. Following extraction of RNA from PBMCs, that RNA was used to make the TCR library. The junction had 11 bases not matched to a gene; V was cut back by 8 bases and J by 9 bases. Germline V lookup: CDR1 SGHNT, CDR2 YENEEA. CDR3 size: 14 residues. Another study also made use of these data, one on T cells in Graves' hyperthyroidism and ophthalmopathy. Per that paper: A 13 V-J signature model discriminated ophthalmopathy versus stable hyperthyroidism.

This sequence originates from a woman between 40 and 55 years old with Graves disease. The specimen was peripheral blood mononuclear cells (PBMCs), collected at new diagnosis, from a patient treated with antithyroid drugs. V and J are TRBV11-3 and TRBJ2-1, with 9 bases lining up with TRBD2. This CDR3 reads CASCPEREVSEQFF. The CDR3 DNA reads TGTGCCAGCTGCCCCGAGCGGGAGGTTAGTGAGCAGTTCTTC.